The rows below give T cell receptor beta chains drawn from one sample of a study of breast tumors, draining lymph nodes, adjacent tissues. MiXCR, applied by TCRdb to the multiplex PCR reads, yields one record per CDR3 protein. The sample shows about 89,000 distinct CDR3 sequences, around 30% of them seen only once. The sequenced sample was axillary lymph node tissue. The receptors were sampled from a female donor with breast cancer. Some clones in this sample may be carry-over from other donors' samples. Both conserved end residues are part of each CDR3. The D gene is left open where the match is weak. Some rows have no size entry. The others give once, few or many, or a class for an expanded clone.

j_call,d_call,clone_size,v_call,cdr3_nt,cdr3_aa
TRBJ1-2,NA,NA,TRBV7-8,TGTGCCAGCAGCCCTCGGGACGGGGGAAGCTATGGCTACCCCTTC,CASSPRDGGSYGYPF
TRBJ2-4,NA,many,TRBV6-6,TGTGCCAGCAGTTATGTTAGGCCCGGGATCAACGATGGGGACATTCAGTACTTC,CASSYVRPGINDGDIQYF
TRBJ1-2,NA,NA,TRBV13,TGTGCCAGCAGTTCCCAACGGGACACCCACGCCATTAACTATGGCTACACCTTC,CASSSQRDTHAINYGYTF
TRBJ2-1,NA,many,TRBV5-1,TGCGCCAGCAGCTCCCCCCGCGTCAATGAGCAGTTCTTC,CASSSPRVNEQFF
TRBJ1-2,TRBD1,many,TRBV27,TGTGCCAGCTGGGACAGGGGTAACTATGGCTACACCTTC,CASWDRGNYGYTF
TRBJ2-7,NA,few,TRBV4-1,TGCGCCAGCAGCCGGGTCGGGCAGTCCTACGAGCAGTGCTTC,CASSRVGQSYEQCF
TRBJ2-3,NA,many,TRBV7-3,TGTGCCAGCAGCTTACGCGGCAGTAAGGGAGATACGCAGTATTTT,CASSLRGSKGDTQYF
TRBJ2-7,TRBD2,many,TRBV15,TGTGCCACCAGCCTGGGGGGCCTAGCGGGAGTCGAGCAGTACTTC,CATSLGGLAGVEQYF
TRBJ2-7,NA,NA,TRBV12-3/TRBV12-4,TGTGCCAGCAGCATGACTGGCCCCTACGAGCAGTACTTC,CASSMTGPYEQYF
TRBJ2-7,NA,many,TRBV28,TGTGCCAGCACCGATAGGAGCTCCTACGAGCAGTACTTC,CASTDRSSYEQYF
TRBJ2-1,NA,many,TRBV20-1,TGCAGTGCTAAAGTGCGAACCTCCTACAATGAGCAGTTCTTC,CSAKVRTSYNEQFF
TRBJ2-1,TRBD2,once,TRBV2,TGTGCCAGCAGTGAACTAGCGGGAGGAAACAATGAGCAGTTCTTC,CASSELAGGNNEQFF
TRBJ1-5,NA,many,TRBV2,TGTGCCAGCCGCTTGACTGGGGGGGGTAATCGGCCCCAGCATTTT,CASRLTGGGNRPQHF
TRBJ1-5,NA,NA,TRBV7-9,TGTGCCAGCAGCTCCCGCGGGAATCAGCCCCAGCATTTT,CASSSRGNQPQHF
TRBJ2-7,NA,many,TRBV5-6,TGTGCCAGCAGCTTTCGGAGGAGCTCCTACGAGCAGTACTTC,CASSFRRSSYEQYF
TRBJ1-3,NA,NA,TRBV7-2,TGTGCCAGCAGCTTTCGGGCGGCGGGTGGAAACACCATATATTTT,CASSFRAAGGNTIYF
TRBJ1-2,NA,many,TRBV14,TGTGCCAGCAGCCAAGGGGGTGGCTACACCTTC,CASSQGGGYTF
TRBJ1-2,TRBD1,once,TRBV12-3/TRBV12-4,TGTGCCAGCAGTTTAGCTGGGACAGGGCGACACCACAATGGCTACACCTTC,CASSLAGTGRHHNGYTF
TRBJ2-1,TRBD2,NA,TRBV20-1,TGCAGTGCTTCGGGACTAGCGGGTTACAATGAGCAGTTCTTC,CSASGLAGYNEQFF
TRBJ1-2,NA,once,TRBV9,TGTGCCAGCAGCGTTTGGACAGAGCCTAACTGTGACTACACCTTC,CASSVWTEPNCDYTF
TRBJ2-1,NA,many,TRBV9,TGTGCCAGCAGCGAGGGGGGTCTGGATGAGCAGTTCTTC,CASSEGGLDEQFF
TRBJ2-3,TRBD1,many,TRBV19,TGTGCCAGTAGGCAACAGGGGGCAGTGGATACGCAGTATTTT,CASRQQGAVDTQYF
TRBJ1-3,NA,many,TRBV6-4,TGTGCCAGCACCGCCGGGAAAGGAAACACCATATATTTT,CASTAGKGNTIYF
TRBJ2-1,NA,many,TRBV6-6,TGTGCCAGCGGGGAAGCGGTCAGGAGAGATGAGCAGTTCTTC,CASGEAVRRDEQFF
TRBJ2-6,NA,many,TRBV19,TGTGCCAGTTATCAACGAGGAGGGGCCAACGTCCTGACTTTC,CASYQRGGANVLTF
TRBJ2-7,TRBD1,many,TRBV15,TGTGCCACCAGCAGAGACCAGGGGGCCTACGAGCAGTACTTC,CATSRDQGAYEQYF
TRBJ2-6,NA,few,TRBV4-2,TGTGCCAGCAGCCGGATACTGCGAGCCCCGTCTGGGGCCAACGTCCTGACTTTC,CASSRILRAPSGANVLTF
TRBJ2-1,NA,many,TRBV7-2,TGTGCCAGCAGCTTAACCCCAGCCTACAATGAGCAGTTCTTC,CASSLTPAYNEQFF
TRBJ1-2,NA,NA,TRBV20-1,TGCAGTGCTAGAGAGGGGGCTAACTATGGCTACACCTTC,CSAREGANYGYTF
TRBJ2-7,NA,many,TRBV5-5,TGTGCCAGCAGCTTGGTTCAGGAGCCCTACGAGCAGTACTTC,CASSLVQEPYEQYF
TRBJ1-5,TRBD1,many,TRBV19,TGTGCCAGTAGTATGGGTCGGGACAGGGGGCGTCGGCCCCAGCATTTT,CASSMGRDRGRRPQHF
TRBJ2-5,NA,NA,TRBV28,TGTGCCAGCAGACCTAGTACGGGAGTCGAAGGGACCCAGTACTTC,CASRPSTGVEGTQYF
TRBJ2-5,NA,many,TRBV7-9,TGTGCCAGCAGCTCCGCAGACAGGAACAAAGAGACCCAGTACTTC,CASSSADRNKETQYF
TRBJ2-1,NA,many,TRBV20-1,TGCAGTGCTATGGCTAGTACCTCCCCGTCTTACAATGAGCAGTTCTTC,CSAMASTSPSYNEQFF
TRBJ2-7,TRBD2,NA,TRBV12-3/TRBV12-4,TGTGCCAGCAGCGCACGAACTAGCGGGAGTCGGTACGAGCAGTACTTC,CASSARTSGSRYEQYF
TRBJ2-2,NA,many,TRBV2,TGTGCCAGCAGTTATGCCGGGGAGCTGTTTTTT,CASSYAGELFF
TRBJ2-4,TRBD1,many,TRBV5-4,TGTGCCAGCAGCCCTCGACAGGGTTGGGACAAAAACATTCAGTACTTC,CASSPRQGWDKNIQYF
TRBJ2-1,NA,NA,TRBV20-1,TGCAGTGCACGAGAAGTGGGAGTAGGGTACAATGAGCAGTTCTTC,CSAREVGVGYNEQFF
TRBJ2-7,NA,many,TRBV6-2/TRBV6-3,TGTGCCAGCAGTTACGTGGACAACTCCTACGAGCAGTACTTC,CASSYVDNSYEQYF
TRBJ1-5,NA,many,TRBV7-2,TGTGCCAGCAGCTTCCACAGTTATAGCAATCAGCCCCAGCATTTT,CASSFHSYSNQPQHF
TRBJ1-5,NA,many,TRBV19,TGTGCCAGTAGCGACCTTGGGACATCGAGCAATCAGCCCCAGCATTTT,CASSDLGTSSNQPQHF
TRBJ1-6,NA,many,TRBV6-5,TGTGCCAGCAGGGCCGACCGGTCCAATTCACCCCTCCACTTT,CASRADRSNSPLHF
TRBJ1-3,NA,NA,TRBV12-3/TRBV12-4,TGTGCCAGCAGTTTTTCGGGGGCGTCTGGCTACACCATATATTTT,CASSFSGASGYTIYF
TRBJ2-1,NA,NA,TRBV20-1,TGCAGTGCTAGAGCAACCTACAATGAGCAGTTCTTC,CSARATYNEQFF
TRBJ2-1,NA,many,TRBV15,TGTGCCACCAGCAGAGATCCGGCACTCGGATATGAGCAGTTCTTC,CATSRDPALGYEQFF
TRBJ2-7,NA,NA,TRBV20-1,TGCAGTGCCACGGCTCATTCCTACGAGCTGTACTTC,CSATAHSYELYF
TRBJ2-3,TRBD1,NA,TRBV6-6,TGTGCCAGCAGTCACGCGGGACAGGGGGCGGATACGCAGTATTTT,CASSHAGQGADTQYF
TRBJ1-3,NA,many,TRBV4-3,TGCGCCAGCAGCCAAGGGGGGGGAAACACCATATATTTT,CASSQGGGNTIYF
TRBJ1-1,NA,NA,TRBV19,TGTGCCAGTACCCCCCGTCGGGCGGACCTGAACACTGAAGCTTTCTTT,CASTPRRADLNTEAFF
TRBJ1-2,NA,many,TRBV19,TGTGCCAGTAGGGCAGGGGTGGACTATGGCTACACCTTC,CASRAGVDYGYTF
TRBJ1-5,NA,many,TRBV28,TGTGCCAGCAGAATAGTCTCGCAGGGGCCTCAGCCCCAGCATTTT,CASRIVSQGPQPQHF
TRBJ2-7,TRBD2,many,TRBV20-1,TGCAGTGGAGGTAGCGGGACACGGGAGCAGTACTTC,CSGGSGTREQYF
TRBJ1-2,TRBD1,many,TRBV30,TGTGCCTGGAGCGGCAACAGGGGAGGAGTAGGCTACACCTTC,CAWSGNRGGVGYTF
TRBJ2-1,TRBD1,many,TRBV10-3,TGTGCCATCAGTGACCCCGACAGGGGGGTTGGTGAGCAGTTCTTC,CAISDPDRGVGEQFF
TRBJ2-3,NA,many,TRBV19,TGTGCCAGTAGTATGGCTGGGTTTGGCACAGATACGCAGTATTTT,CASSMAGFGTDTQYF
TRBJ2-1,TRBD2,many,TRBV6-5,TGTGCCAGCAGTTCCCGGACTAGTTTGAATGAGCAGTTCTTC,CASSSRTSLNEQFF
TRBJ1-2,NA,many,TRBV5-1,TGCGCCAGCAGCCCCTCAACAAGCTACTATGGCTACACCTTC,CASSPSTSYYGYTF